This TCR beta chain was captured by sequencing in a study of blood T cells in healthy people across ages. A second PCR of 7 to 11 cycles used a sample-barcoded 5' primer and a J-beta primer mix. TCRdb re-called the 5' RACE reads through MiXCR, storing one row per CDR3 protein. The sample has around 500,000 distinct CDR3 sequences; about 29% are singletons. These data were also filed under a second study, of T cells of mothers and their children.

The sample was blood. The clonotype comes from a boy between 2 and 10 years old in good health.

CDR3 sequence (DNA): TGTGCCAGCAGTTCCCTCTCGATCCAGGGATCCATGAACACTGAAGCTTTCTTT. Protein sequence: CASSSLSIQGSMNTEAFF. This sequence joins TRBV28 and TRBJ1-1; possible D gene TRBD1, 5 bases. Trimming cost V 4 bases and J 0 bases, with 21 bases left between them. This CDR3 contains 18 residues. Germline assignment: CDR1 MDHEN and CDR2 SYDVKM.